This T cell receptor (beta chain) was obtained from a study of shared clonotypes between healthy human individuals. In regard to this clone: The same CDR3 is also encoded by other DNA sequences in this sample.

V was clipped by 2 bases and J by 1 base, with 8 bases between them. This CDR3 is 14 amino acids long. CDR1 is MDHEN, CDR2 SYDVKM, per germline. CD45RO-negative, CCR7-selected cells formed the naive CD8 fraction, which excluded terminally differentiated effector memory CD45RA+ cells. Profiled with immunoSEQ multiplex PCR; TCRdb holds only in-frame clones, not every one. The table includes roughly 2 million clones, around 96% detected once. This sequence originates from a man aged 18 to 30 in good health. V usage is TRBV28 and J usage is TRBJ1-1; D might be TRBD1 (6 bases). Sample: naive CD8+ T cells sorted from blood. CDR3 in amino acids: CASSLQGGNTEAFF. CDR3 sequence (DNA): TGTGCCAGCAGTTTACAAGGGGGGAACACTGAAGCTTTCTTT.